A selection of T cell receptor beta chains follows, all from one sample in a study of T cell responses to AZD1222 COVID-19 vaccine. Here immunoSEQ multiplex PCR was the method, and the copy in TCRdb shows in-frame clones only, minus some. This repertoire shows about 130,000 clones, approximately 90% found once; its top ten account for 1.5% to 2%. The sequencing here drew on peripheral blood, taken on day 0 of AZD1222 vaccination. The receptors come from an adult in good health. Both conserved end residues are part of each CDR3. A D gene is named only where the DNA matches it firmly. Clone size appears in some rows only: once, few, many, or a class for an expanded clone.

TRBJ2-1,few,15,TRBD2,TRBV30,CAWSQGLAVHNEQFF,TGTGCCTGGAGCCAGGGACTAGCGGTTCACAATGAGCAGTTCTTC
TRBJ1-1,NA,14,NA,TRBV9,CASSVEPGPSEAFF,TGTGCCAGCAGCGTAGAGCCAGGGCCCAGTGAAGCTTTCTTT
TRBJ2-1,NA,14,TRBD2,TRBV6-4,CASSAQREGNEQFF,TGTGCCAGCAGTGCCCAGCGGGAGGGCAATGAGCAGTTCTTC
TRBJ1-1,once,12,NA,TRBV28,CASRGGVTEAFF,TGTGCCAGCAGGGGAGGGGTGACTGAAGCTTTCTTT
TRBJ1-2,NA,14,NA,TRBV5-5,CASSLVTGHYGYTF,TGTGCCAGCAGCTTGGTAACAGGGCACTATGGCTACACCTTC
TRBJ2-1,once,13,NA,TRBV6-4,CASSTLWDNEQFF,TGTGCCAGCAGCACCCTATGGGACAATGAGCAGTTCTTC
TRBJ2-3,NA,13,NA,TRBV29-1,CSSEGINTDTQYF,TGCAGCTCCGAGGGTATAAACACAGATACGCAGTATTTT
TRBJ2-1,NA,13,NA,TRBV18,CASSTDSYNEQFF,TGTGCCAGCTCAACGGACTCGTACAATGAGCAGTTCTTC
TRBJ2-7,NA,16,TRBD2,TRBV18,CASSPGLAGAAYEQYF,TGTGCCAGCTCACCAGGTTTAGCGGGGGCCGCCTACGAGCAGTACTTC
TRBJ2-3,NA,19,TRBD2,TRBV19,CASSIWTSGRAAVPDTQYF,TGTGCCAGTAGTATCTGGACTAGCGGGAGGGCCGCAGTCCCAGATACGCAGTATTTT
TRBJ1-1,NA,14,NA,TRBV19,CASIPRGVDTEAFF,TGTGCCAGTATCCCCCGGGGGGTTGACACTGAAGCTTTCTTT
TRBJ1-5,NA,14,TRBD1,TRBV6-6,CASSSTGEGQPQHF,TGTGCCAGCAGTTCGACAGGGGAAGGACAGCCCCAGCATTTT
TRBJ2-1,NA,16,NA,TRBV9,CASSTILTGLGDEQFF,TGTGCCAGCAGCACCATCCTAACAGGGTTGGGGGATGAGCAGTTCTTC
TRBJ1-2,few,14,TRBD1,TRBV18,CASSPQGAHYGYTF,TGTGCCAGCTCACCACAGGGGGCTCACTATGGCTACACCTTC
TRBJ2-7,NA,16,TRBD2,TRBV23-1,CASSLTSSGSSYEQYF,TGCGCCAGCTCTCTTACTTCTAGCGGGAGCTCCTACGAGCAGTACTTC
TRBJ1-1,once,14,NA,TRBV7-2,CASSSRGRIAEAFF,TGTGCCAGCAGCTCCCGCGGACGGATAGCTGAAGCTTTCTTT
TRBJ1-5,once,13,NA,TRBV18,CASSSDRNQPQHF,TGTGCCAGCTCATCCGACAGGAATCAGCCCCAGCATTTT